Listed below are T cell receptor beta chains from one sample, sequenced in a study of shared clonotypes between healthy human individuals. Clones were sequenced by immunoSEQ multiplex PCR, and TCRdb holds only the in-frame ones, with some missing. The sample yields 520,000 or so clones, about four fifths seen once. Sequenced sample: PBMCs. The receptors were gathered from a woman aged 35 to 49 in good health. Some clones in this sample may be carry-over from other donors' samples. CDR3s include the opening cysteine and the closing phenylalanine or tryptophan.

J gene,V gene,CDR3 protein
TRBJ2-3,TRBV15,CATSRDRGRDTQYF
TRBJ2-3,TRBV10-3,CATNRDREVDTQYF
TRBJ2-6,TRBV7-2,CASSTNLGESGANVLTF
TRBJ2-3,TRBV6-1,CASPPFSTTDTQYF
TRBJ2-3,TRBV19,CASSMGRGPDTQYF
TRBJ1-2,TRBV11-3,CASSLKMGFGYTF
TRBJ1-4,TRBV10-3,CAIREGPQGEKLFF
TRBJ1-3,TRBV18,CASSPLRIGRDTIYF
TRBJ2-1,TRBV7-3,CASSVDYNEQFF
TRBJ2-5,TRBV12-5,CASGPGPGETQYF
TRBJ1-4,TRBV13,CASSPRIHQSEKLFF
TRBJ2-1,TRBV27,CASSLGLAGVPYNEQFF
TRBJ2-5,TRBV27,CASSHSRETQYF
TRBJ1-5,TRBV2,CASRLGGQPQHF
TRBJ2-7,TRBV28,CASSLVQGPYEQYF